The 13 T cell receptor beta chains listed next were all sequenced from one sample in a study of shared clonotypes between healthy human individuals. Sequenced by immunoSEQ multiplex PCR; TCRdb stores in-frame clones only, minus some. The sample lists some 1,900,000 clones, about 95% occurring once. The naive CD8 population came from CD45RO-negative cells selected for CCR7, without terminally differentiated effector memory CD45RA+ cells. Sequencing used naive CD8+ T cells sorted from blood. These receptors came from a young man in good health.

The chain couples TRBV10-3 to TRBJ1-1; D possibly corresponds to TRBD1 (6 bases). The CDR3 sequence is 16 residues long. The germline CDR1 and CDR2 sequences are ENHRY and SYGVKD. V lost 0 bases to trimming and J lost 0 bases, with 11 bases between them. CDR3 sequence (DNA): TGTGCCATCAGTGAGTCTATGGACAGAATGAACACTGAAGCTTTCTTT. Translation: CAISESMDRMNTEAFF.

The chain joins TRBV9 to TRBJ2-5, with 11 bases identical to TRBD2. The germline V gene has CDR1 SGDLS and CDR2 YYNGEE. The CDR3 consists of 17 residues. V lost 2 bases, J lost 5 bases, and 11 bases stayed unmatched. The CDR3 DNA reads TGTGCCAGCAGCGTGGGGACTAGCGGAAACGTCGGGGAGACCCAGTACTTC. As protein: CASSVGTSGNVGETQYF.

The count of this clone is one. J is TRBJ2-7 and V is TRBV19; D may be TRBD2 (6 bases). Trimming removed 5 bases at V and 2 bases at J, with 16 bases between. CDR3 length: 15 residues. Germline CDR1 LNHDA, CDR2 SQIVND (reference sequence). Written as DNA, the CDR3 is TGTGCCAGTAGTGCCTCCGTCGGGAGTACCTACGAGCAGTACTTC. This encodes CASSASVGSTYEQYF.

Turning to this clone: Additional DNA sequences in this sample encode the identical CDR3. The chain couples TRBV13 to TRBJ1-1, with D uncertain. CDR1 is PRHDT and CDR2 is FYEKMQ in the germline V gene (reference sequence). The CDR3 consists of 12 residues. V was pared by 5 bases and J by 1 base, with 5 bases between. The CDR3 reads CASSAGNTEAFF. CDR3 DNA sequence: TGTGCCAGCAGCGCCGGGAACACTGAAGCTTTCTTT.

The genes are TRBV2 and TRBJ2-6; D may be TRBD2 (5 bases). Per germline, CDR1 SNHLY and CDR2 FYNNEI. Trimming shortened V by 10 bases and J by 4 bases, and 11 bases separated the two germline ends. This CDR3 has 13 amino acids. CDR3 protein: CATLRAGANVLTF. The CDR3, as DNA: TGTGCCACCTTGCGGGCAGGGGCCAACGTCCTGACTTTC.

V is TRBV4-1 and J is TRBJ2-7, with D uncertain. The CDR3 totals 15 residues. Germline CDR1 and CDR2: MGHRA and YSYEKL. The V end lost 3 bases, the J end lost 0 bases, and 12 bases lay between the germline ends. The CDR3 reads CASSHRQAFSYEQYF. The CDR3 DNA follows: TGCGCCAGCAGCCATCGCCAGGCCTTCTCCTACGAGCAGTACTTC.

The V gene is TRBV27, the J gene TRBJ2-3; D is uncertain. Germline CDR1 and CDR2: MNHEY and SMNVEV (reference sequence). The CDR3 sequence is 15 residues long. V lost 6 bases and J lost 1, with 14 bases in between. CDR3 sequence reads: CASSPPPVRTDTQYF. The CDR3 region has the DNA TGTGCCAGCAGCCCGCCTCCCGTCCGCACAGATACGCAGTATTTT.

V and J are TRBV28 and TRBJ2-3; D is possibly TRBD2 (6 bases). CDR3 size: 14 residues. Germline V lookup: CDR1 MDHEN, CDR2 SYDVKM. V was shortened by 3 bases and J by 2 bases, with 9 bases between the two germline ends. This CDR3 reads CASSLGLSTDTQYF. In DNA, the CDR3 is TGTGCCAGCAGTTTGGGACTTTCCACAGATACGCAGTATTTT. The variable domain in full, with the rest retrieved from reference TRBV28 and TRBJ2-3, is DVKVTQSSRYLVKRTGEKVFLECVQDMDHENMFWYRQDPGLGLRLIYFSYDVKMKEKGDIPEGYSVSREKKERFSLILESASTNQTSMYLCASSLGLSTDTQYFGPGTRLTVL.

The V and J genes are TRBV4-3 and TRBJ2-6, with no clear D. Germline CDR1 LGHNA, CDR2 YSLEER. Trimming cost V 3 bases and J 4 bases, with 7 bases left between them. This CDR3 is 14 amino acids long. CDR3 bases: TGCGCCAGCAGCCACGTTGAAGGGGCCAACGTCCTGACTTTC. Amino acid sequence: CASSHVEGANVLTF.

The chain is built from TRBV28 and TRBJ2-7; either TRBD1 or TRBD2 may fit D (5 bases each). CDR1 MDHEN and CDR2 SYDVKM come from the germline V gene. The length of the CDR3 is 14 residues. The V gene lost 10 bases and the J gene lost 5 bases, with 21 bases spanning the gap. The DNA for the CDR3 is TGTGCCATCCAGCTCCCGGGACGGGTGCACGAGCAGTACTTC. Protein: CAIQLPGRVHEQYF.

CDR3 nucleotides: TGTGCCAGCAGCCTCGGACAGGGGGTGGAGACCCAGTACTTC. Its translation: CASSLGQGVETQYF. The V call is TRBV5-5, the J call TRBJ2-5, with TRBD1 matching 10 bases. This CDR3 has 14 residues. With 4 bases clipped from V and 5 bases from J, the junction kept 5 bases outside the gene matches. CDR1 is SGHKS, CDR2 YYEKEE, per germline (reference sequence).

The CDR3 DNA reads TGTGCCAGCAGTTGGTCAGGACATCCTAACTATGGCTACACCTTC. Amino acids: CASSWSGHPNYGYTF. The V call is TRBV27, the J call TRBJ1-2; possibly TRBD1 for D (5 bases). Germline V CDR1 and CDR2: MNHEY, SMNVEV (reference sequence). Trimming pared 4 bases from V and 0 bases from J, leaving 12 bases between. This CDR3 spans 15 amino acids.

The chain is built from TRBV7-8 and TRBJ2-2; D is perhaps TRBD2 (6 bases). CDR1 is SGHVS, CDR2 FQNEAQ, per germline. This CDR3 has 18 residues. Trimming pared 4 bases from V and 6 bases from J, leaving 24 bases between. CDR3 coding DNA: TGTGCCAGCAGCTCCCTAATAGGAGGGCTACGGGGGTCCGGGGAGCTGTTTTTT. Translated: CASSSLIGGLRGSGELFF.